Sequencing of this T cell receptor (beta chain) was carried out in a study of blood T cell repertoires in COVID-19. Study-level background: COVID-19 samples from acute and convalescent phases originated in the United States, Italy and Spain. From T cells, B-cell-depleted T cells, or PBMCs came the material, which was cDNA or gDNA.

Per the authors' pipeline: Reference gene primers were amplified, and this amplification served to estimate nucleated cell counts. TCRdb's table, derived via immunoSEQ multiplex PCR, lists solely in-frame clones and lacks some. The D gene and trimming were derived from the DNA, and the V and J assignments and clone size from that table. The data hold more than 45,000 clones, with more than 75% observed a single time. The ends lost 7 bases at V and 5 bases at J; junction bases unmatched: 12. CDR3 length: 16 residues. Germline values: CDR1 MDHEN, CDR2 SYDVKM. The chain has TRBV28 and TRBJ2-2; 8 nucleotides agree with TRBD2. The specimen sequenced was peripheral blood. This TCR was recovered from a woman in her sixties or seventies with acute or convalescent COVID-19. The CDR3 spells CASTLRGGARTGELFF. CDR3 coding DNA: TGTGCCAGCACCCTTCGGGGGGGGGCGAGGACCGGGGAGCTGTTTTTT. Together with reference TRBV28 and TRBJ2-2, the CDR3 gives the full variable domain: DVKVTQSSRYLVKRTGEKVFLECVQDMDHENMFWYRQDPGLGLRLIYFSYDVKMKEKGDIPEGYSVSREKKERFSLILESASTNQTSMYLCASTLRGGARTGELFFGEGSRLTVL.